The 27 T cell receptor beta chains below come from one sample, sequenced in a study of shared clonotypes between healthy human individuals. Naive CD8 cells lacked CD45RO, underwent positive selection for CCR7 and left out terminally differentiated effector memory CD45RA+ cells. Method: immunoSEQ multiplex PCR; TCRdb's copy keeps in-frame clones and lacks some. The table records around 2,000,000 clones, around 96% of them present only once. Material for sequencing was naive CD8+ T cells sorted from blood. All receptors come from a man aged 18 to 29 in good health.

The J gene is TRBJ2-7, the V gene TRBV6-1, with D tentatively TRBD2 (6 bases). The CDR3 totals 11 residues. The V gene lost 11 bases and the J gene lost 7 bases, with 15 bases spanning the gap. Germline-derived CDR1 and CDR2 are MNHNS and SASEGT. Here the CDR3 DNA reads TGTGCCGGGGGGATCCCGAGAGAGCAGTACTTC. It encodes CAGGIPREQYF.

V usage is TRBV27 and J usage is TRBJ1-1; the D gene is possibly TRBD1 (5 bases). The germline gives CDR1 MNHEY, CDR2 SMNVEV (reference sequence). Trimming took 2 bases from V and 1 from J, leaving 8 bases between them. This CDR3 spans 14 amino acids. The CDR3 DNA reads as TGTGCCAGCAGTTTAGATGGGGCGAACACTGAAGCTTTCTTT. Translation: CASSLDGANTEAFF.

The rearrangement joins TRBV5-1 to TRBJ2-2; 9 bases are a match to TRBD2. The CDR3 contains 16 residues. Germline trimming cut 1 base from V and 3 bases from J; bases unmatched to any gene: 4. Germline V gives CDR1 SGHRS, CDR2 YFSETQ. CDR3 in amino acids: CASSLSLAGYTGELFF. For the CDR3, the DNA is TGCGCCAGCAGCTTGAGCCTAGCGGGATACACCGGGGAGCTGTTTTTT.

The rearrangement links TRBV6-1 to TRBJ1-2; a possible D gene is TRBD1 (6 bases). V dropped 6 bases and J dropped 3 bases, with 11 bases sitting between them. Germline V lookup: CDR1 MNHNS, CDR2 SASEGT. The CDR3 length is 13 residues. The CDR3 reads CASRGAEHYGYTF. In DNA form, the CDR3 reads TGTGCCAGCAGGGGGGCGGAACACTATGGCTACACCTTC.

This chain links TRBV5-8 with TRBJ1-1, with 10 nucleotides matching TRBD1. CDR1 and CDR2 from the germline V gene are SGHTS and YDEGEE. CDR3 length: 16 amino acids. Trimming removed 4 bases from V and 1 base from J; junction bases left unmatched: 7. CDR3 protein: CASSQGQGPRNTEAFF. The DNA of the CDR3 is TGTGCCAGCAGCCAGGGACAGGGGCCCAGGAACACTGAAGCTTTCTTT. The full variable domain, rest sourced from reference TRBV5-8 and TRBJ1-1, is EAGVTQSPTHLIKTRGQQATLRCSPISGHTSVYWYQQALGLGLQFLLWYDEGEERNRGNFPPRFSGRQFPNYSSELNVNALELEDSALYLCASSQGQGPRNTEAFFGQGTRLTVV.

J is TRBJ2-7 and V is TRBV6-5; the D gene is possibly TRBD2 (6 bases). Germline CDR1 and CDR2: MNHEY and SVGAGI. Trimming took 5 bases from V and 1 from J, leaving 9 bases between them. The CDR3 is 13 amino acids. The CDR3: CASSMGLSYEQYF. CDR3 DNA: TGTGCCAGCAGTATGGGACTTTCCTACGAGCAGTACTTC.

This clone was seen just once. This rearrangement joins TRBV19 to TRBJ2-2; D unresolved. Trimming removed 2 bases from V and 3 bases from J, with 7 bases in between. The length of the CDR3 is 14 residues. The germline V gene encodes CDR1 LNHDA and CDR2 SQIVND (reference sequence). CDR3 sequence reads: CASSILDDTGELFF. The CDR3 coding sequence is TGTGCCAGTAGTATATTGGATGACACCGGGGAGCTGTTTTTT.

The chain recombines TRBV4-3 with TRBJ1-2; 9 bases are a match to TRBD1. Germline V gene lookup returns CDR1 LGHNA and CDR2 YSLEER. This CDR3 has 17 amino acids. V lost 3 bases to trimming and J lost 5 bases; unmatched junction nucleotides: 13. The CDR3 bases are TGCGCCAGCAGCCAGAGTCAGGACAGGGGCGATTATTATGGCTACACCTTC. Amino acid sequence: CASSQSQDRGDYYGYTF.

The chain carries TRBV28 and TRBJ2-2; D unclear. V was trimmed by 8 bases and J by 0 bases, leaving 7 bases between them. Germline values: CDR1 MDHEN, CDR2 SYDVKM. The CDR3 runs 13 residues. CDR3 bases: TGTGCCAGCCTACAGACGAACACCGGGGAGCTGTTTTTT. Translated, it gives CASLQTNTGELFF.

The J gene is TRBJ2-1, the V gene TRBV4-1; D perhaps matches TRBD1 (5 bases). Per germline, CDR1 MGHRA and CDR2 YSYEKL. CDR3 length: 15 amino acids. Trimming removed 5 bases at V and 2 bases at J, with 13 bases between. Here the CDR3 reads CASSINRFTYNEQFF. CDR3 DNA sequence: TGCGCCAGCAGCATAAACAGGTTTACCTACAATGAGCAGTTCTTC.

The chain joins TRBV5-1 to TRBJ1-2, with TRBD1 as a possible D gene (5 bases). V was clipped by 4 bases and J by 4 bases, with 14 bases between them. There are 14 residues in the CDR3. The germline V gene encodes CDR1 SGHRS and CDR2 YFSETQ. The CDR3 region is CASSPTGTSYGYTF. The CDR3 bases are TGCGCCAGCAGCCCCACCGGGACGTCCTATGGCTACACCTTC.

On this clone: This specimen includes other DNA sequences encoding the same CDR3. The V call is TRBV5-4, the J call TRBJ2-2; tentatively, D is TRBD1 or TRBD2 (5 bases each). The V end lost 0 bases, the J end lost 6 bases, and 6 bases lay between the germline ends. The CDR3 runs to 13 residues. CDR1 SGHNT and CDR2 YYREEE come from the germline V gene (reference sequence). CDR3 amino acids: CASSLGGAGELFF. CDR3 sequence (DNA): TGTGCCAGCAGCTTGGGAGGGGCCGGGGAGCTGTTTTTT.

The CDR3 coding sequence is TGCGCCAGCAGCCCCCACTGGGGAGACTCCTACGAGCAGTACTTC. It yields the protein CASSPHWGDSYEQYF. V is TRBV10-1 and J is TRBJ2-7; perhaps TRBD2 as D (5 bases). V shed 6 bases and J shed 0 bases, with 15 bases lying between them. Per germline, CDR1 WNHNN and CDR2 SYGVQD (reference sequence). The CDR3 length is 15 residues.

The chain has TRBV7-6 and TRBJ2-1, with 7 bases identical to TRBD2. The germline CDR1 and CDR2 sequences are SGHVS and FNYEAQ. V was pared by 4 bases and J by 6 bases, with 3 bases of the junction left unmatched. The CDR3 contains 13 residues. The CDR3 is CASSSGLVNEQFF. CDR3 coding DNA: TGTGCCAGCAGCTCTGGACTAGTCAATGAGCAGTTCTTC.

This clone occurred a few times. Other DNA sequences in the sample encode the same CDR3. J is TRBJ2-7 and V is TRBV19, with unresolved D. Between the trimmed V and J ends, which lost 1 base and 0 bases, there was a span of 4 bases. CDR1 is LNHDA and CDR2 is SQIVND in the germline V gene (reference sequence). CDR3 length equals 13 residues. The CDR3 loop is CASSIGGSYEQYF. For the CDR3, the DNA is TGTGCCAGTAGTATAGGGGGCTCCTACGAGCAGTACTTC.

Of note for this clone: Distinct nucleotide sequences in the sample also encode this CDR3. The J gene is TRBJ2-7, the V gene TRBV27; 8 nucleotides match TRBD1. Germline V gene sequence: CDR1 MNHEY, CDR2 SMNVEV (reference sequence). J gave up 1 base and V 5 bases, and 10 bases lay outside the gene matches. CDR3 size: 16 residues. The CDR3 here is CASSPSQGALSYEQYF. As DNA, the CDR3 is TGTGCCAGCAGTCCATCTCAGGGGGCCCTGTCCTACGAGCAGTACTTC.

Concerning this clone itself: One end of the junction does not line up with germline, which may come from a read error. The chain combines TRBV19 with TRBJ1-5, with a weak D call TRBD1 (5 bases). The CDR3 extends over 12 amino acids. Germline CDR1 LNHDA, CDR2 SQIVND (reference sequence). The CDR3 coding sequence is TGTGCCAGTAGTACTGCCGGGACGGTGGAATTTTTT. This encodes CASSTAGTVEFF.

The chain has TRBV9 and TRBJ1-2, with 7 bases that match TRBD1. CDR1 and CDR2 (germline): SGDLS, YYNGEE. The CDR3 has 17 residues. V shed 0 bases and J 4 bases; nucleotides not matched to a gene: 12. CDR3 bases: TGTGCCAGCAGCGTAGTAGCTACAGGGGATGTCGTCTATGGCTACACCTTC. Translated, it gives CASSVVATGDVVYGYTF.

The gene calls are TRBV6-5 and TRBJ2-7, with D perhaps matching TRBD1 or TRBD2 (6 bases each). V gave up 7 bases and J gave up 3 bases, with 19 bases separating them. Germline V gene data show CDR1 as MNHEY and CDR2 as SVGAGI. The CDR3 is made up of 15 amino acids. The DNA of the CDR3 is TGTGCCAGCAATAACATAGGGGGGCAGGTCTACGAGCAGTACTTC. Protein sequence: CASNNIGGQVYEQYF.

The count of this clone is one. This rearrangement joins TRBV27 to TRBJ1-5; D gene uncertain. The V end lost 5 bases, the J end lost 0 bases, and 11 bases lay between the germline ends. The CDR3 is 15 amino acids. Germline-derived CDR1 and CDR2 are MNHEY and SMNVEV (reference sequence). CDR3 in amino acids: CASSPGTISNQPQHF. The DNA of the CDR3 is TGTGCCAGCAGTCCAGGTACAATTAGCAATCAGCCCCAGCATTTT.

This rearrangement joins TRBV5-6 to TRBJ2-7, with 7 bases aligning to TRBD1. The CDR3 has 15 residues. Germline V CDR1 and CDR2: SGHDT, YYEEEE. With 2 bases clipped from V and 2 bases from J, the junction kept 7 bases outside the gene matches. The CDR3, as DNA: TGTGCCAGCAGCTTCGGGACAGTGGGGGCCTACGAGCAGTACTTC. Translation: CASSFGTVGAYEQYF.

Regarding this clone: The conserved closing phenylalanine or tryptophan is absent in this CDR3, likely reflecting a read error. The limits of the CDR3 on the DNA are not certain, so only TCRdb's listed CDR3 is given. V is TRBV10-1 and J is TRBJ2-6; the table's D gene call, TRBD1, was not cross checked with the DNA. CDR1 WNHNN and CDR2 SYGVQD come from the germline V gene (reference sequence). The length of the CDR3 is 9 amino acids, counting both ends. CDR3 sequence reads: CASRRLGQK.

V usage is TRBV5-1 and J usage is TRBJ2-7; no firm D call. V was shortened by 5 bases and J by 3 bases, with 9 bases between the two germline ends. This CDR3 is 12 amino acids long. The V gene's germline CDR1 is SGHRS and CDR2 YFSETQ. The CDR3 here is CASRPDGYEQYF. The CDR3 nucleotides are TGCGCCAGCAGGCCCGACGGCTACGAGCAGTACTTC.

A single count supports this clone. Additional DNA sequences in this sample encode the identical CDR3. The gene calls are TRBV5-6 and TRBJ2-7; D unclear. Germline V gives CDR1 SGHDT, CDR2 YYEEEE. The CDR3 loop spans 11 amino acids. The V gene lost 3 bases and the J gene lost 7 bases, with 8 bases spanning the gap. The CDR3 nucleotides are TGTGCCAGCAGCTCCATGGGGGAGCAGTACTTC. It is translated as CASSSMGEQYF.

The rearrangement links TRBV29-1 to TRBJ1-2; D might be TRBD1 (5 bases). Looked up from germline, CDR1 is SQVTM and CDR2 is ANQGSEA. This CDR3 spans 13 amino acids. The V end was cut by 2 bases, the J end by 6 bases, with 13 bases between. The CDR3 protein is CSVESGGKDGYTF. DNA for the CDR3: TGCAGCGTTGAATCGGGGGGAAAGGATGGCTACACCTTC.

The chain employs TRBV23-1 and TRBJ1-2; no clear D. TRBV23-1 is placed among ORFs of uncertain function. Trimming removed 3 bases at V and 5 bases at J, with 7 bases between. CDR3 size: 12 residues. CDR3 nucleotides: TGCGCCAGCAGTCACGTATCTTATGGCTACACCTTC. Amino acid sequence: CASSHVSYGYTF.

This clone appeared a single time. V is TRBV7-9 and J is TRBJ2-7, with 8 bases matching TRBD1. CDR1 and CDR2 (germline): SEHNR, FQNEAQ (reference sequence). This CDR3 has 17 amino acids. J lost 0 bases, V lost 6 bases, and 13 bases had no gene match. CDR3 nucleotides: TGTGCCAGCAGGACCTCCAGGGGGCGCGGGGTCTCCTACGAGCAGTACTTC. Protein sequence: CASRTSRGRGVSYEQYF.